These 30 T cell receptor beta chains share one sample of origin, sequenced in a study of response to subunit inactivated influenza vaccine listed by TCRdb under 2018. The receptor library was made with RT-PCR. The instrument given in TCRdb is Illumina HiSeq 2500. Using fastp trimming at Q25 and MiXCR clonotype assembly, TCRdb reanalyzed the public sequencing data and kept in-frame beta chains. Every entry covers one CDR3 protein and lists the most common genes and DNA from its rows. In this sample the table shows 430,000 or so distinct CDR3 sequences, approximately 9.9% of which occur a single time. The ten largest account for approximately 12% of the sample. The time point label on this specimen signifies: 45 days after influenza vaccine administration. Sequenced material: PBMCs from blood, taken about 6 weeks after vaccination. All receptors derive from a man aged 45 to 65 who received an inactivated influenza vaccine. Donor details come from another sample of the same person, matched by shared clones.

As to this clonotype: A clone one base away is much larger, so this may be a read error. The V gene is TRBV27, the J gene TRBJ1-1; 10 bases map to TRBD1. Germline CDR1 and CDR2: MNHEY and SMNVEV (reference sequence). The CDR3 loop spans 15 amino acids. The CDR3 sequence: CASSTDRGLNTETFF. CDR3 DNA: TGTGCCAGCAGTACTGACAGGGGGCTGAACACTGAAACTTTCTTT.

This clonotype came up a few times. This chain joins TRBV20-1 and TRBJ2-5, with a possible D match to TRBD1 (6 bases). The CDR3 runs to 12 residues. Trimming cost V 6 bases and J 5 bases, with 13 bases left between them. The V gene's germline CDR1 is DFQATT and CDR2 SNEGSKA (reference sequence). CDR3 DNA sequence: TGCAGTGCCGCTCTCAGGGGTGAGACCCAGTACTTC. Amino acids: CSAALRGETQYF.

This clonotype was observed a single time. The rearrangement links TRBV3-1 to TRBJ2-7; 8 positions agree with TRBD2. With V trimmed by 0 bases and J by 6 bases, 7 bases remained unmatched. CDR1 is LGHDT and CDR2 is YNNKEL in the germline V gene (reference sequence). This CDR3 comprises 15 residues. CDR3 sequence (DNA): TGTGCCAGCAGCCAAGAACCGACTAGCGTCTTCGAGCAGTACTTC. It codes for CASSQEPTSVFEQYF.

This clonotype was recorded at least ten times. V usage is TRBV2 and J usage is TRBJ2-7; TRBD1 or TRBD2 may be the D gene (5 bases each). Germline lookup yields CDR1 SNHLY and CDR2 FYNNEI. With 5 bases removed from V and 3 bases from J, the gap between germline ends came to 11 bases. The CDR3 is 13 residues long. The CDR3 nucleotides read TGTGCCAGCAGTTCGGGACGGGTCTACGAGCAGTACTTC. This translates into CASSSGRVYEQYF.

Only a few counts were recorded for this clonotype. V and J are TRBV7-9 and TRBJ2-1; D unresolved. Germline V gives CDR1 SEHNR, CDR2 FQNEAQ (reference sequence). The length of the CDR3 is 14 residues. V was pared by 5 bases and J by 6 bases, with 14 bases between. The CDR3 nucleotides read TGTGCCAGCAGCACCCTGTTGGACGGCAATGAGCAGTTCTTC. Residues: CASSTLLDGNEQFF.

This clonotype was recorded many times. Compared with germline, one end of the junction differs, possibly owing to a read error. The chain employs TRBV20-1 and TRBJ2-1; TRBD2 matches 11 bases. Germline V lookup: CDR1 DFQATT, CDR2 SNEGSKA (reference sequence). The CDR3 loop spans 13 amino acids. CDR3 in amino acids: CSARGQTSGSAFF. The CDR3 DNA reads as TGCAGTGCGAGAGGGCAAACTAGCGGGAGCGCGTTCTTC.

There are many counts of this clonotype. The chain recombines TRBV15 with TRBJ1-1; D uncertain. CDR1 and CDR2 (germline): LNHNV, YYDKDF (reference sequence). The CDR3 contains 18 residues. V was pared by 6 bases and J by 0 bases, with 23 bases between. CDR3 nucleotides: TGTGCCACCAGTTCCAGTTTTAGCCCAAGTCGCATGAACACTGAAGCTTTCTTT. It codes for CATSSSFSPSRMNTEAFF. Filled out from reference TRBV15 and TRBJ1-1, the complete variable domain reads DAMVIQNPRYQVTQFGKPVTLSCSQTLNHNVMYWYQQKSSQAPKLLFHYYDKDFNNEADTPDNFQSRRPNTSFCFLDIRSPGLGDTAMYLCATSSSFSPSRMNTEAFFGQGTRLTVV.

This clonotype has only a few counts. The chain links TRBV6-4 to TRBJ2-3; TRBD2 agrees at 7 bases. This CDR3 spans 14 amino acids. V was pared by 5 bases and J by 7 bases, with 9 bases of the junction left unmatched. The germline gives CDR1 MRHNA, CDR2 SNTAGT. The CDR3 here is CASSSGGLDNTQYF. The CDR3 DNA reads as TGTGCCAGCAGTTCGGGAGGACTAGACAATACGCAGTATTTT.

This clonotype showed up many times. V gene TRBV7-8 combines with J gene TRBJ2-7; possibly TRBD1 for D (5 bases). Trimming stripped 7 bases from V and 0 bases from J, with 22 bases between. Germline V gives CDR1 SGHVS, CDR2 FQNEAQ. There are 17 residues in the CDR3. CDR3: CASTSGLVRASSYEQYF. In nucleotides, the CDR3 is TGTGCCAGCACCTCAGGGCTCGTCCGGGCGAGCTCCTACGAGCAGTACTTC.

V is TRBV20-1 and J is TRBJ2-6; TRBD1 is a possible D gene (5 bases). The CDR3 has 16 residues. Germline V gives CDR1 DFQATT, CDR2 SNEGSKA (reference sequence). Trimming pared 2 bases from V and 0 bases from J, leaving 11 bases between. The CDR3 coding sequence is TGCAGTGCTAGACCCCAGGGTAGCTCTGGGGCCAACGTCCTGACTTTC. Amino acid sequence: CSARPQGSSGANVLTF.

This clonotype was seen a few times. The CDR3 sequence: CASREDSRVYEQYF. The CDR3 coding sequence is TGTGCCAGCAGAGAAGACAGTCGGGTTTACGAGCAGTACTTC. The V call is TRBV6-2 or TRBV6-3, the J call TRBJ2-7, with a weak D call TRBD1 (5 bases). The CDR3 sequence is 14 residues long. Deletions cut 6 bases from V and 4 bases from J, with 16 bases between. Germline CDR1 reads MNHEY; CDR2 reads SVGEGT.

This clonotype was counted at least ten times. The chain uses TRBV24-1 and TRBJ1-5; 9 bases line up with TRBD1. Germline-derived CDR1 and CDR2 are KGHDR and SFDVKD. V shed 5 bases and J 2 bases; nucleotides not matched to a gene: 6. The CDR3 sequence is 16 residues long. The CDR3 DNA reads TGTGCCACCAGTGGGGGACAGGGTTTGGGCAATCAGCCCCAGCATTTT. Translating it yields CATSGGQGLGNQPQHF.

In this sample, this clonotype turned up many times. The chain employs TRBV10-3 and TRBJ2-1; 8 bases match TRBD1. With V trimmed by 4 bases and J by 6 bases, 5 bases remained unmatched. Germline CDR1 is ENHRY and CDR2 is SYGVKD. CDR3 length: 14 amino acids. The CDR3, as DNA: TGTGCCATCAGTGGGGCGGACAGGGTCAATGAGCAGTTCTTC. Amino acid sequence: CAISGADRVNEQFF.

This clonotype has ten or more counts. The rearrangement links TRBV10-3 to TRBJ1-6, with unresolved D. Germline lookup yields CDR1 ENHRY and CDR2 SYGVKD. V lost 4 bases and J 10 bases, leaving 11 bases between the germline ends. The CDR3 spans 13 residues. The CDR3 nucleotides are TGTGCCATCAGTGGCAGTTCTGGCTCACCCCTCCACTTT. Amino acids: CAISGSSGSPLHF.

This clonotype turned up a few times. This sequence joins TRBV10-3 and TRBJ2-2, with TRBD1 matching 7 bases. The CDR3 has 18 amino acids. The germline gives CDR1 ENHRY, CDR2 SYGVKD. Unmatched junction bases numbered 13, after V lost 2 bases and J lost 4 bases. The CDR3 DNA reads TGTGCCATCAGTGAGCCGAACCGACCCGGGACAGCCACCGGGGAGCTGTTTTTT. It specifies CAISEPNRPGTATGELFF.

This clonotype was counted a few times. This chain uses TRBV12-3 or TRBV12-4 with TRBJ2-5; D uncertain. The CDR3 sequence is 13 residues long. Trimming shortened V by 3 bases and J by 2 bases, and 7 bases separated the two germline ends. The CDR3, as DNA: TGTGCCAGCAGTTTTTGGGAACAAGAGACCCAGTACTTC. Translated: CASSFWEQETQYF.

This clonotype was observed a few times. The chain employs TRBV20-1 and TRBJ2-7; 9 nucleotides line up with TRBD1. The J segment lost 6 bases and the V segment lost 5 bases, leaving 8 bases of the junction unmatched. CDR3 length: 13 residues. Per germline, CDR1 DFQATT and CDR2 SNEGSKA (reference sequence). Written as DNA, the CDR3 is TGCAGTGCTCCCGGGACAGGGTGGACCGAGCAGTACTTC. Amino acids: CSAPGTGWTEQYF.

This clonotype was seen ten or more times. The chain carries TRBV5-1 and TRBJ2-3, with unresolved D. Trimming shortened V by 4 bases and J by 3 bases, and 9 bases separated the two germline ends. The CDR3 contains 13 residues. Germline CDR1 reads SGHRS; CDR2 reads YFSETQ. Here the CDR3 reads CASSPVRTDTQYF. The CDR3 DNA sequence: TGCGCCAGCAGCCCCGTGAGAACAGATACGCAGTATTTT.

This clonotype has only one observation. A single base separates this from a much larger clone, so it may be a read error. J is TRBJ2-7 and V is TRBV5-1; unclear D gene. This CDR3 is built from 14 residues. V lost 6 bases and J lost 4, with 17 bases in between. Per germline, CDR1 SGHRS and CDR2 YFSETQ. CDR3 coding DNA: TGCGCCAGCATGGTAGACTCTTGGTATTACGAGCAGTACTTC. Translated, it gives CASMVDSWYYEQYF.

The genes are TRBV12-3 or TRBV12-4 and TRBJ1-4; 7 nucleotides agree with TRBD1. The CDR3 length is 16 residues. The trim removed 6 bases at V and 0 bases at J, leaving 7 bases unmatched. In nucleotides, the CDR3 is TGTGCCAGCAGGACCGACAGGGTGGCAACTAATGAAAAACTGTTTTTT. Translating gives CASRTDRVATNEKLFF.

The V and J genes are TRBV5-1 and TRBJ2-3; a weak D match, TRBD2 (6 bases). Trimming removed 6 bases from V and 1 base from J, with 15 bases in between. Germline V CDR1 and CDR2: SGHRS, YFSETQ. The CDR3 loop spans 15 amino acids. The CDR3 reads CASTPGASGTDTQYF. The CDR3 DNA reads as TGCGCCAGCACCCCTGGAGCTAGCGGCACAGATACGCAGTATTTT.

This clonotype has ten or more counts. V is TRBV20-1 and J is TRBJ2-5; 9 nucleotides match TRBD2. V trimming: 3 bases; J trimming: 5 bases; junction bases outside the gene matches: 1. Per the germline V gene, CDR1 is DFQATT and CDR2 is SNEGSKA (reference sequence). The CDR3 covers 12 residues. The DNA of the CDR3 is TGCAGTGCTAGCGGGACTAGCGAGACCCAGTACTTC. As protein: CSASGTSETQYF.

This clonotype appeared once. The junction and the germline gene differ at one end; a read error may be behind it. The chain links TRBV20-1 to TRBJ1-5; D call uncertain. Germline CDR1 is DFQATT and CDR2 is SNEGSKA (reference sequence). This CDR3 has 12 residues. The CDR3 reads CSAREYTQPQHF. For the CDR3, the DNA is TGCAGTGCTCGAGAGTATACACAGCCCCAGCATTTT.

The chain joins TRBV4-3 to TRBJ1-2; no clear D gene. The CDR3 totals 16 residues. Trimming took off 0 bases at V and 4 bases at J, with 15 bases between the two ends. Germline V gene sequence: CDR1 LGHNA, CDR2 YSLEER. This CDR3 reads CASSQEFASLGYGYTF. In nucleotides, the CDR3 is TGCGCCAGCAGCCAAGAGTTCGCGAGCCTGGGCTATGGCTACACCTTC.

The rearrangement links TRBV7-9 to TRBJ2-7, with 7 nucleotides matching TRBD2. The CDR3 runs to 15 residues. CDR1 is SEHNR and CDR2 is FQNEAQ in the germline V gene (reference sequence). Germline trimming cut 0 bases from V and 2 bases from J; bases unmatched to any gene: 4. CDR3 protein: CASSLAGGMPYEQYF. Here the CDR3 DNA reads TGTGCCAGCAGCTTAGCGGGAGGGATGCCCTACGAGCAGTACTTC.

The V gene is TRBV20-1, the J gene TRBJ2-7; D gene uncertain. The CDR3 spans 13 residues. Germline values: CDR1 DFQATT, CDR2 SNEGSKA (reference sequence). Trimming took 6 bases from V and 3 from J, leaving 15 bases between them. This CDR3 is CSATLPPIYEQYF. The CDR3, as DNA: TGCAGTGCCACCCTTCCCCCTATCTACGAGCAGTACTTC.

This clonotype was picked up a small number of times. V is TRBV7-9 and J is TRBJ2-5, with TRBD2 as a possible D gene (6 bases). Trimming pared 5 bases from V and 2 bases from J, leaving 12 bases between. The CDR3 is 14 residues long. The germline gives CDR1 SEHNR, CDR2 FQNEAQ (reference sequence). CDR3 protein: CASSNGLNQETQYF. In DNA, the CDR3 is TGTGCCAGCAGCAACGGACTAAATCAAGAGACCCAGTACTTC. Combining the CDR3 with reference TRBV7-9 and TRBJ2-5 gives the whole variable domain DTGVSQNPRHKITKRGQNVTFRCDPISEHNRLYWYRQTLGQGPEFLTYFQNEAQLEKSRLLSDRFSAERPKGSFSTLEIQRTEQGDSAMYLCASSNGLNQETQYFGPGTRLLVL.

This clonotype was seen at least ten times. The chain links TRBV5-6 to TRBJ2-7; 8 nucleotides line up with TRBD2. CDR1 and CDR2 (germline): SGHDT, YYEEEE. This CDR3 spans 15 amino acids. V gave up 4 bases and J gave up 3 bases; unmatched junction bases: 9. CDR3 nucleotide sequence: TGTGCCAGCAGCCTTAGCGGGGAGGGATACTACGAGCAGTACTTC. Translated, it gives CASSLSGEGYYEQYF.

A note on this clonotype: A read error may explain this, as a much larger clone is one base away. The CDR3 DNA follows: TGCAGCTCGGGACAGGGGAGTACCGGGGAGCTGTTTTTT. It specifies CSSGQGSTGELFF. V usage is TRBV29-1 and J usage is TRBJ2-2; 10 bases are shared with TRBD1. Germline V gives CDR1 SQVTM, CDR2 ANQGSEA. CDR3 length: 13 residues. V gave up 8 bases and J gave up 5 bases; unmatched junction bases: 5.

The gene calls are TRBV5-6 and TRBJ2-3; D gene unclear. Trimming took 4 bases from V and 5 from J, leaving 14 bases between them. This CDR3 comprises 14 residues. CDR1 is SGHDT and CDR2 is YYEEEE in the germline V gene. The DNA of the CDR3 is TGTGCCAGCAGCCCCGTAAGCCCGGGAGATACGCAGTATTTT. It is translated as CASSPVSPGDTQYF. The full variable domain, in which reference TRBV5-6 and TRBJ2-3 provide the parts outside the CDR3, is DAGVTQSPTHLIKTRGQQVTLRCSPKSGHDTVSWYQQALGQGPQFIFQYYEEEERQRGNFPDRFSGHQFPNYSSELNVNALLLGDSALYLCASSPVSPGDTQYFGPGTRLTVL.